This is a list of T cell receptor beta chains from one sample in a study of T cells in Graves' hyperthyroidism and ophthalmopathy. TCRdb fed the multiplex PCR reads into MiXCR, producing one record per CDR3 protein. The sample carries 95,000 to 110,000 distinct CDR3 sequences, more than 15% recorded once. The specimen was blood. The receptors stem from a woman aged 45-65 years with Graves' hyperthyroidism. Each CDR3 is given with its conserved first and last residue.

j_call v_call cdr3_aa
TRBJ2-7 TRBV27 CASSLPRAGYEQYF
TRBJ1-1 TRBV18 CASRGLGMNTEAFF
TRBJ2-5 TRBV5-1 CASSLPSQETQYF
TRBJ1-1 TRBV9 CASSDGTGGNTEAFF
TRBJ1-1 TRBV7-9 CASSYRDTNTEAFF
TRBJ1-5 TRBV3-1 CASSQDHRGTPQHF
TRBJ1-1 TRBV20-1 CSARDEGLNAANTEAFF
TRBJ1-5 TRBV30 CAWSRGGASNQPQHF
TRBJ2-7 TRBV2 CASRRDLNYEQYF
TRBJ2-2 TRBV13 CATQQRTGNTGELFF
TRBJ2-7 TRBV11-2 CASSETGGLEQYF
TRBJ1-3 TRBV5-1 CASTETGPQTSGNTIYF
TRBJ1-1 TRBV19 CASRGDRAVGNTEAFF
TRBJ1-5 TRBV3-1 CASSPDGEQPQHF
TRBJ2-1 TRBV6-1 CASSEAKGRPYNEQFF